One TCR beta chain is described in this entry. What it recognizes is unknown. Treatment indicated: around 19 received Ad26.COV2.S at low or high dose, single or two shots; about 5 received placebo; per-sample allocation not given. Sampling happened 63 days after the first vaccine or placebo injection. Built on an Ad26 vector, the vaccine expressed Wuhan-strain SARS-CoV-2 spike. The data belong to a study of Ad26.COV2.S vaccination and SARS-CoV-2 variants. Study-level information: Each vaccinee took Ad26.COV2.S intramuscularly, once or twice 56 days apart. Whole-study results and caveats: Using TCR breadth and depth analyses may have led to underestimated total T cell responses.

The data were produced by immunoSEQ multiplex PCR, yet TCRdb's version contains in-frame clones alone and is incomplete. The sample lists some 420,000 clones, roughly 90% occurring once. V was pared by 1 base and J by 0 bases, with 4 bases between. This CDR3 region has 14 residues. Germline CDR1 and CDR2: GTSNPN and SVGIG (reference sequence). The sequencing used peripheral blood, collected in a trial of Ad26.COV2.S vaccine versus placebo. The clonotype was recovered from a person aged 18-60 years who received the Ad26.COV2.S COVID-19 vaccine or a placebo. This chain links TRBV30 with TRBJ2-6; D gene uncertain. The chain's CDR3 is CAWSGGSGANVLTF. CDR3 sequence (DNA): TGTGCCTGGAGTGGGGGCTCTGGGGCCAACGTCCTGACTTTC.